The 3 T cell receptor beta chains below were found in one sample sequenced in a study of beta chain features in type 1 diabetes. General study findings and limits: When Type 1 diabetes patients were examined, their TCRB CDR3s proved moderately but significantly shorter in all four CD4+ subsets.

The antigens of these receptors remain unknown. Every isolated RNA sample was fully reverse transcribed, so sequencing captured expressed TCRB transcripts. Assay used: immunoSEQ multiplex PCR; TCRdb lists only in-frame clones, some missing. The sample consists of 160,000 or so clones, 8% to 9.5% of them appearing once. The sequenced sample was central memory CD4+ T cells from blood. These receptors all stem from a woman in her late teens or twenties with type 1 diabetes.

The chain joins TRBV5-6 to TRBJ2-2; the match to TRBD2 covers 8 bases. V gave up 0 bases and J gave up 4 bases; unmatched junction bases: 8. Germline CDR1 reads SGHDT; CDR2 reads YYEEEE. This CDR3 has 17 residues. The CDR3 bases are TGTGCCAGCAGCTTGGTAGGGCTAGCGGGTTTCACCGGGGAGCTGTTTTTT. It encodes CASSLVGLAGFTGELFF.

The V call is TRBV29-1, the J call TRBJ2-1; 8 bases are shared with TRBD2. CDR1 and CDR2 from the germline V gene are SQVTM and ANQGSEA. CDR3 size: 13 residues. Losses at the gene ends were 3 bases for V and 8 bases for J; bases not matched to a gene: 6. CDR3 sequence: CSVDGRAGYEQFF. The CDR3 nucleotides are TGCAGCGTTGACGGGAGGGCCGGCTATGAGCAGTTCTTC.

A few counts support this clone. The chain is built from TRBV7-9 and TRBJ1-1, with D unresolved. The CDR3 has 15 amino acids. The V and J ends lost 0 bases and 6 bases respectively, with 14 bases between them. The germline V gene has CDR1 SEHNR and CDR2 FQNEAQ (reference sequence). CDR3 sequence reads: CASSLALGVVAEAFF. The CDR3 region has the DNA TGTGCCAGCAGCTTAGCGCTCGGGGTAGTGGCTGAAGCTTTCTTT. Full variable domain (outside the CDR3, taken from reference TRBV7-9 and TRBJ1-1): DTGVSQNPRHKITKRGQNVTFRCDPISEHNRLYWYRQTLGQGPEFLTYFQNEAQLEKSRLLSDRFSAERPKGSFSTLEIQRTEQGDSAMYLCASSLALGVVAEAFFGQGTRLTVV.